This is a list of T cell receptor beta chains from one sample in a study of PD-1 blockade in classical Hodgkin lymphoma. Using immunoSEQ multiplex PCR, the repertoire was profiled, and TCRdb retains in-frame clones only, with some absent. Among roughly 50,000 clones listed, around 90% were seen once. The source was peripheral blood mononuclear cells (PBMCs), collected before the fourth cycle of nivolumab. These receptors were taken from a human donor with classical Hodgkin lymphoma. The CDR3 runs from the conserved cysteine through the conserved F or W. The D gene is left open where the match is weak. The listing skips clone size in some rows; elsewhere it reads once, few, many or a size class.

cdr3_nt,cdr3_aa,j_call,clone_size,v_call,d_call
TGTGCCATCAGTGGGGGGGGCACGACGAACACCGGGGAGCTGTTTTTT,CAISGGGTTNTGELFF,TRBJ2-2,.,TRBV10-3,.
TGTGCCAGCAGCCCCCCAGGGATGTCTGGGGCCAACGTCCTGACTTTC,CASSPPGMSGANVLTF,TRBJ2-6,.,TRBV7-3,.
TGCGCCAGCAGCCATAAAGGGAGACGCACCTTC,CASSHKGRRTF,TRBJ1-2,.,TRBV4-3,.
TGCGCCAGCAGCTTGTTGGGCAGAGCCTACGAGCAGTACTTC,CASSLLGRAYEQYF,TRBJ2-7,.,TRBV5-1,.
TGTGCCATCAGTGAGTCACCCAGCGGAACCTACGAGCAGTACTTC,CAISESPSGTYEQYF,TRBJ2-7,.,TRBV10-3,.
TGTGCCAGTAGTATAGTTTACGTTGGCACAGATACGCAGTATTTT,CASSIVYVGTDTQYF,TRBJ2-3,.,TRBV19,.
TGTGCCAGCAGCCCGCGGGAGAACCCCTACGAGCAGTACTTC,CASSPRENPYEQYF,TRBJ2-7,.,TRBV27,TRBD2
TGTGCCAGTAGTTTGGGGTTCGGCAATGAGCAGTTCTTC,CASSLGFGNEQFF,TRBJ2-1,.,TRBV19,.
TGTGCCAGCAGCCCCAGGGGCCCCGAGACCCAGTACTTC,CASSPRGPETQYF,TRBJ2-5,.,TRBV7-9,.
TGCGCCAGCAGCCAAGTGACAGTCTCCGGGTACAATGAGCAGTTCTTC,CASSQVTVSGYNEQFF,TRBJ2-1,once,TRBV4-1,.
TGTGCCAGCAGTCCCTCGACAGGGTTTATACAGTACTTC,CASSPSTGFIQYF,TRBJ2-4,.,TRBV27,TRBD1
TGTGCCAGCAGAACATCCTTAAAACGGGAGCAGTACTTC,CASRTSLKREQYF,TRBJ2-7,.,TRBV28,.
TGTGCCAGTAGTATTCCCGCGACCGTTACCTTCACAGATACGCAGTATTTT,CASSIPATVTFTDTQYF,TRBJ2-3,.,TRBV19,.
TGCGCCAGCAGCTTGCAGGGCGGCACCGGGGAGCTGTTTTTT,CASSLQGGTGELFF,TRBJ2-2,.,TRBV5-1,.
TGTGCCAGCAGTTTGGCGGTGTGGACCCAGTACTTC,CASSLAVWTQYF,TRBJ2-5,.,TRBV28,.
TGTGCCAGCTTAAAGGGAAATGAGCAGTTCTTC,CASLKGNEQFF,TRBJ2-1,.,TRBV11-2,.
TGTGCCAGCAGTTCCCCCAGAGCGGGAGGGCCAGATACGCAGTATTTT,CASSSPRAGGPDTQYF,TRBJ2-3,.,TRBV5-6,TRBD2
TGTGCCATCAGTTCGGGACAGGGGATCACCGGGGAGCTGTTTTTT,CAISSGQGITGELFF,TRBJ2-2,.,TRBV10-3,TRBD1
TGTGCCAGCAGTTTAAGGGGTGGGGCCAACGTCCTGACTTTC,CASSLRGGANVLTF,TRBJ2-6,.,TRBV28,.
TGTGCCAGTAGTATAGGTCAGACCGGGAACTATGGCTACACCTTC,CASSIGQTGNYGYTF,TRBJ1-2,once,TRBV19,.
TGTGCCAGCAGTGTACAAACCGGGACAGGGGCCTACGAGCAGTACTTC,CASSVQTGTGAYEQYF,TRBJ2-7,.,TRBV6-1,TRBD1
TGTGCCAGCAGCCAAGTGGGCCACAGGGAATACGAGCAGTACTTC,CASSQVGHREYEQYF,TRBJ2-7,.,TRBV14,.
TGTGCCAGCAGCTTGGTAGGGACGGAAAACTATGGCTACACCTTC,CASSLVGTENYGYTF,TRBJ1-2,.,TRBV5-4,.
TGTGCCAGCAGTCACGGGAGGGCGAACACCGGGGAGCTGTTTTTT,CASSHGRANTGELFF,TRBJ2-2,few,TRBV27,TRBD2
TGTGCCAGCAGCGCCCAAGCGGAGAGGGGTGAGCAGTTCTTC,CASSAQAERGEQFF,TRBJ2-1,.,TRBV7-2,.
TGTGCCAGCAGCTTATGGACAACATACGAGCAGTACTTC,CASSLWTTYEQYF,TRBJ2-7,.,TRBV7-9,.
TGTGCCAGTAGTAACCCAGCGGGAGGGTCGAATGAGCAGTTCTTC,CASSNPAGGSNEQFF,TRBJ2-1,.,TRBV19,TRBD2
TGTGCCAGTAGTATCGACAGGGGAACCTACGAGCAGTACTTC,CASSIDRGTYEQYF,TRBJ2-7,.,TRBV19,TRBD1
TGTGCCAGTACAGGGGGCAGAAGCCGCTCTGGAAACACCATATATTTT,CASTGGRSRSGNTIYF,TRBJ1-3,once,TRBV19,TRBD1
TGTGCCAGCAGCCAGGGGCTCAGCCAGACCCAGTACTTC,CASSQGLSQTQYF,TRBJ2-5,.,TRBV27,.
TGTGCCAGTAGCTTCACCTCTAGGAGACAGGGTAATCAGCCCCAGCATTTT,CASSFTSRRQGNQPQHF,TRBJ1-5,.,TRBV19,TRBD1
TGTGCCAGCAGCCCGGGACTAGCGGGAAGGGCGGGGGAGCAGTTCTTC,CASSPGLAGRAGEQFF,TRBJ2-1,.,TRBV7-8,TRBD2